This T cell receptor beta chain is drawn from a study of blood T cell repertoires in COVID-19. The count of this clone is one. V shed 0 bases and J shed 8 bases, with 3 bases lying between them. Germline V CDR1 and CDR2: SGHNT, YYREEE (reference sequence). The CDR3 runs to 11 residues. Profiled with immunoSEQ multiplex PCR; TCRdb holds only in-frame clones, not every one. The table shows fewer than 250,000 clones, with roughly 90% occurring only once. This chain connects TRBV5-4 to TRBJ2-1; no clear D gene. The sample consisted of PBMCs or T cells enriched from blood (not recorded which). The sequence was obtained from a man aged 25-40 years who had been exposed to COVID-19. The CDR3 region is CASSLADEQFF. DNA for the CDR3: TGTGCCAGCAGCTTGGCCGATGAGCAGTTCTTC.